One and the same sample provided the 7 T cell receptor beta chains below, sequenced in a study of blood T cell repertoires in COVID-19. Only in-frame clones appear in the TCRdb table, and some are missing; sequencing was by immunoSEQ multiplex PCR. Of around 170,000 clones in the sample, about 81% were seen once. The source material was peripheral blood. The receptors derive from a woman older than 75 with COVID-19, enrolled during active disease.

This chain links TRBV7-9 with TRBJ2-7; TRBD1 agrees at 9 bases. Per the germline V gene, CDR1 is SEHNR and CDR2 is FQNEAQ (reference sequence). J gave up 5 bases and V 5 bases, and 4 bases lay outside the gene matches. This CDR3 is built from 13 residues. The CDR3 region has the DNA TGTGCCAGCAGCCTCGACAGGGGGAACGAGCAGTACTTC. It translates to CASSLDRGNEQYF.

This clone was detected only a few times. The chain couples TRBV11-2 to TRBJ2-2, with unresolved D. V was pared by 5 bases and J by 1 base, with 8 bases between. Germline V CDR1 and CDR2: SGHAT, FQNNGV. The CDR3 totals 14 residues. CDR3 loop: CASSNTVNTGELFF. CDR3 nucleotide sequence: TGTGCCAGCAGCAATACAGTGAACACCGGGGAGCTGTTTTTT.

The rearrangement links TRBV20-1 to TRBJ2-5; D possibly corresponds to TRBD2 (7 bases). Trimming pared 3 bases from V and 7 bases from J, leaving 15 bases between. The CDR3 spans 13 residues. The germline CDR1 and CDR2 sequences are DFQATT and SNEGSKA (reference sequence). Here the CDR3 reads CSASDAGEGTQYF. The CDR3 region has the DNA TGCAGTGCTAGTGACGCAGGGGAGGGGACCCAGTACTTC.

The chain is built from TRBV5-1 and TRBJ1-1, with D perhaps TRBD1 (5 bases). The V end was cut by 4 bases, the J end by 3 bases, with 13 bases between. Germline CDR1 SGHRS, CDR2 YFSETQ. This CDR3 is 14 amino acids long. Written as DNA, the CDR3 is TGCGCCAGCAGCCCCTTTACAGGATACACTGAAGCTTTCTTT. Protein sequence: CASSPFTGYTEAFF.

The genes are TRBV4-3 and TRBJ2-1; 7 nucleotides align to TRBD1. V was pared by 0 bases and J by 7 bases, with 9 bases of the junction left unmatched. The CDR3 sequence is 16 residues long. Germline CDR1 is LGHNA and CDR2 is YSLEER. This CDR3 reads CASSQDWAGGQNEQFF. CDR3 nucleotides: TGCGCCAGCAGCCAAGATTGGGCAGGGGGACAAAATGAGCAGTTCTTC.

The chain is built from TRBV5-1 and TRBJ1-2, with TRBD1 matching 7 bases. The CDR3 consists of 15 residues. The V and J ends lost 0 bases and 5 bases, in that order; junction bases with no gene match: 7. In germline, CDR1 is SGHRS, CDR2 YFSETQ. The CDR3 reads CASSLDPTGLYGYTF. CDR3 coding DNA: TGCGCCAGCAGCTTGGACCCGACAGGGCTTTATGGCTACACCTTC.

The V call is TRBV15, the J call TRBJ2-1; D is possibly TRBD2 (5 bases). The CDR3 is made up of 16 amino acids. Between the trimmed V and J ends, which lost 1 base and 7 bases, there was a span of 17 bases. CDR1 is LNHNV and CDR2 is YYDKDF in the germline V gene (reference sequence). The DNA for the CDR3 is TGTGCCACCAGCAGAGCCTCTGATGACTATTGGAATGAGCAGTTCTTC. Translated: CATSRASDDYWNEQFF.